The 24 T cell receptor beta chains below were found in one sample sequenced in a study of shared clonotypes between healthy human individuals. Profiled with immunoSEQ multiplex PCR; TCRdb holds only in-frame clones, not every one. The data contain approximately 1,000,000 clones, approximately 80% of them singletons. The sequencing sample was made of memory CD4+ T cells from PBMCs. This sample's subset: CD45RA-negative fraction. The receptor source for this set is a man between 18 and 35 years old in good health. Some clones in this sample may be carry-over from other donors' samples.

The gene calls are TRBV5-6 and TRBJ1-1; 7 bases align to TRBD1. There are 16 residues in the CDR3. In germline, CDR1 is SGHDT, CDR2 YYEEEE. J lost 8 bases, V lost 4 bases, and 17 bases had no gene match. The chain's CDR3 is CASSPAGGMVPLEAFF. The CDR3, as DNA: TGTGCCAGCAGCCCCGCAGGGGGGATGGTGCCCTTGGAAGCTTTCTTT.

This chain connects TRBV7-9 to TRBJ1-5; D is uncertain. Trimming took 3 bases from V and 5 from J, leaving 5 bases between them. Germline V CDR1 and CDR2: SEHNR, FQNEAQ (reference sequence). The CDR3 runs 12 residues. This chain's CDR3 is CASSFGYQPQHF. CDR3 nucleotides: TGTGCCAGCAGCTTTGGGTATCAGCCCCAGCATTTT.

This sequence joins TRBV28 and TRBJ1-2, with no clear D. Germline V gene sequence: CDR1 MDHEN, CDR2 SYDVKM. The CDR3 extends over 14 amino acids. Trimming removed 6 bases at V and 7 bases at J, with 18 bases between. In DNA, the CDR3 is TGTGCCAGCAGGTGGCCCCTCACAGCTCGTGGCTACACCTTC. Encoded protein: CASRWPLTARGYTF.

V usage is TRBV2 and J usage is TRBJ2-5; the match to TRBD2 covers 14 bases. The germline V gene encodes CDR1 SNHLY and CDR2 FYNNEI. Trimming took 9 bases from V and 5 from J; bases not matched to a gene: 20. The CDR3 spans 19 residues. Here the CDR3 reads CASRRRGVGLAGEAETQYF. The CDR3 region has the DNA TGTGCCAGTCGTCGCCGGGGGGTGGGACTAGCGGGAGAGGCGGAGACCCAGTACTTC.

This clone was counted only a few times. J is TRBJ2-3 and V is TRBV11-3; 9 nucleotides agree with TRBD2. This CDR3 spans 14 amino acids. Germline CDR1 reads SGHNT; CDR2 reads YENEEA. Trimming removed 6 bases from V and 3 bases from J; junction bases left unmatched: 4. In DNA form, the CDR3 reads TGTGCCAGCAGTAGCGGGAGAGGTACAGATACGCAGTATTTT. This gives the protein CASSSGRGTDTQYF.

To note about this clone: Other DNA sequences within the sample encode an identical CDR3. The chain carries TRBV5-1 and TRBJ1-5; unclear D gene. The CDR3 spans 15 residues. Germline CDR1 is SGHRS and CDR2 is YFSETQ. The germline V and J ends were trimmed by 0 bases and 0 bases, with 7 bases remaining between them. The CDR3 is CASSLAGNSNQPQHF. The CDR3 coding sequence is TGCGCCAGCAGCTTGGCCGGGAATAGCAATCAGCCCCAGCATTTT.

The V call is TRBV10-3, the J call TRBJ2-3, with D maybe TRBD1 (5 bases). The germline CDR1 and CDR2 sequences are ENHRY and SYGVKD. V was trimmed by 3 bases and J by 1 base, leaving 5 bases between them. The CDR3 has 13 residues. CDR3 residues: CAISEGGTDTQYF. For the CDR3, the DNA is TGTGCCATCAGTGAAGGGGGCACAGATACGCAGTATTTT.

The chain carries TRBV19 and TRBJ2-2, with TRBD1 identical over 7 bases. Trimming cost V 5 bases and J 6 bases; bases outside gene matches: 9. Germline CDR1 and CDR2: LNHDA and SQIVND (reference sequence). The CDR3 consists of 15 residues. The DNA of the CDR3 is TGTGCCAGTAGTCTAAGGGGGCGGTTGGCCGGGGAGCTGTTTTTT. Its protein is CASSLRGRLAGELFF.

The chain carries TRBV5-1 and TRBJ2-5; a possible D gene is TRBD2 (6 bases). The length of the CDR3 is 14 residues. CDR1 and CDR2 (germline): SGHRS, YFSETQ. V lost 4 bases to trimming and J lost 1 base, with 11 bases between them. The CDR3 loop is CASSTVGGQETQYF. The CDR3 nucleotides read TGCGCCAGCAGCACCGTCGGGGGCCAAGAGACCCAGTACTTC.

CDR3 sequence: CASSFRQDRGQETQYF. CDR3 nucleotide sequence: TGTGCCAGCAGCTTCCGTCAGGACAGGGGACAAGAGACCCAGTACTTC. J is TRBJ2-5 and V is TRBV7-9; 9 positions agree with TRBD1. The CDR3 length is 16 residues. V shed 3 bases, J shed 2 bases, and the junction held 7 bases outside the gene matches. CDR1 and CDR2 (germline): SEHNR, FQNEAQ (reference sequence).

This clone has a single count. V and J are TRBV7-2 and TRBJ1-5; weak D call: TRBD1 (5 bases). The CDR3 is made up of 14 amino acids. The germline V gene has CDR1 SGHTA and CDR2 FQGNSA. Between the trimmed V and J ends, which lost 2 bases and 9 bases, there was a span of 14 bases. For the CDR3, the DNA is TGTGCCAGCAGCTTAACCACGGGGGGGTGGCCCCAGCATTTT. It is translated as CASSLTTGGWPQHF.

About this clone itself: This same CDR3 is encoded by further DNA sequences in the sample. The chain combines TRBV18 with TRBJ1-1; D is ambiguous. The CDR3 contains 13 residues. Trimming shortened V by 3 bases and J by 0 bases, and 5 bases separated the two germline ends. Germline-derived CDR1 and CDR2 are KGHSH and LQKENI. The CDR3 DNA follows: TGTGCCAGCTCACCGACGCTGAACACTGAAGCTTTCTTT. Its protein product is CASSPTLNTEAFF.

This clone has only one observation. The V gene is TRBV7-9, the J gene TRBJ2-7; D unresolved. This CDR3 region has 12 residues. Germline CDR1 SEHNR, CDR2 FQNEAQ (reference sequence). V was clipped by 6 bases and J by 5 bases, with 11 bases between them. The CDR3 sequence is CASSPNSNEQYF. The DNA for the CDR3 is TGTGCCAGCAGTCCGAACAGCAACGAGCAGTACTTC.

Details on this clone: At the DNA level, this CDR3 is encoded by other sequences in the same sample as well. This chain uses TRBV28 with TRBJ1-3, with D uncertain. Germline V gene sequence: CDR1 MDHEN, CDR2 SYDVKM. V was trimmed by 2 bases and J by 4 bases, leaving 6 bases between them. There are 13 residues in the CDR3. CDR3 residues: CASSLVGGNTIYF. The CDR3 nucleotides are TGTGCCAGCAGTTTAGTCGGCGGAAACACCATATATTTT.

This clone was seen ten or more times. The rearrangement joins TRBV19 to TRBJ2-3, with 8 bases matching TRBD2. Germline CDR1 LNHDA, CDR2 SQIVND (reference sequence). The CDR3 covers 15 residues. The CDR3 sequence: CASQPPGRGGNTQYF. The CDR3 region has the DNA TGTGCGAGTCAACCGCCGGGACGCGGGGGGAATACGCAGTATTTT.

The chain combines TRBV11-3 with TRBJ2-3, with 8 nucleotides matching TRBD2. V was clipped by 4 bases and J by 0 bases; unmatched bases: 3. There are 15 residues in the CDR3. Germline CDR1 reads SGHNT; CDR2 reads YENEEA. The CDR3 region is CASSSRGGSTDTQYF. The CDR3 nucleotides read TGTGCCAGCAGCTCTCGGGGGGGAAGCACAGATACGCAGTATTTT. Together with reference TRBV11-3 and TRBJ2-3, the CDR3 gives the full variable domain: EAGVVQSPRYKIIEKKQPVAFWCNPISGHNTLYWYLQNLGQGPELLIRYENEEAVDDSQLPKDRFSAERLKGVDSTLKIQPAELGDSAVYLCASSSRGGSTDTQYFGPGTRLTVL.

The CDR3 DNA sequence: TGTGCCAGCAGTTCCCAGGGACAGGGTGTGGCCGGGGAGCTGTTTTTT. Protein sequence: CASSSQGQGVAGELFF. The chain carries TRBV28 and TRBJ2-2; 9 bases match TRBD1. V lost 4 bases and J lost 6; bases outside the gene matches: 9. This CDR3 has 16 amino acids. Germline lookup yields CDR1 MDHEN and CDR2 SYDVKM.

This clone was counted a few times. The chain recombines TRBV7-3 with TRBJ2-1; tentatively, D is TRBD1 (6 bases). Germline-derived CDR1 and CDR2 are SGHTA and FQGTGA. Trimming shortened V by 5 bases and J by 7 bases, and 15 bases separated the two germline ends. This CDR3 has 14 residues. The CDR3 loop is CASSTQTGRNEQFF. CDR3 nucleotides: TGTGCCAGCAGCACGCAGACAGGAAGGAATGAGCAGTTCTTC.

The chain combines TRBV28 with TRBJ2-7; 7 nucleotides align to TRBD2. V shed 3 bases and J 4 bases; nucleotides not matched to a gene: 3. CDR3 length: 13 amino acids. Germline V gene lookup returns CDR1 MDHEN and CDR2 SYDVKM. The CDR3 loop reads CASSLRGFYEQYF. For the CDR3, the DNA is TGTGCCAGCAGTTTGCGGGGGTTTTACGAGCAGTACTTC.

The table lists this clone with a count of one. This chain connects TRBV28 to TRBJ2-5, with 10 bases fitting TRBD2. The CDR3 is made up of 17 amino acids. Trimming removed 3 bases from V and 5 bases from J; junction bases left unmatched: 12. CDR1 is MDHEN and CDR2 is SYDVKM in the germline V gene. The CDR3, as DNA: TGTGCCAGCAGTTTCCCCCCACTAGCGGGAAGGCGTGAGACCCAGTACTTC. Encoded protein: CASSFPPLAGRRETQYF.

J is TRBJ2-7 and V is TRBV6-6; TRBD2 agrees at 8 bases. In germline, CDR1 is MNHNY, CDR2 SVGAGI (reference sequence). The length of the CDR3 is 14 residues. CDR3 residues: CASGLAGTVGEQYF. CDR3 in DNA: TGTGCAAGCGGCCTAGCGGGTACCGTGGGGGAGCAGTACTTC.

The chain has TRBV2 and TRBJ2-2; 10 nucleotides line up with TRBD2. The CDR3 length is 15 residues. With 6 bases clipped from V and 5 bases from J, the junction kept 6 bases outside the gene matches. Germline assignment: CDR1 SNHLY and CDR2 FYNNEI. The CDR3 DNA sequence: TGTGCCAGCAGGGGACTGACTAGCGGGACCGGGGAGCTGTTTTTT. Its translation is CASRGLTSGTGELFF.

The CDR3 nucleotides read TGTGCCAGCAGCCTCAGCGGGAGATTCCCCTACGAGCAGTACTTC. Translating gives CASSLSGRFPYEQYF. The chain has TRBV6-5 and TRBJ2-7; 8 bases agree with TRBD2. CDR1 and CDR2 (germline): MNHEY, SVGAGI. The CDR3 consists of 15 residues. The J segment lost 2 bases and the V segment lost 6 bases, leaving 9 bases of the junction unmatched.

As for this clone: Other DNA variants within this sample encode the same CDR3. The rearrangement joins TRBV14 to TRBJ1-2, with D unresolved. The CDR3 extends over 13 amino acids. The V and J ends lost 1 base and 2 bases respectively, with 5 bases between them. Looked up from germline, CDR1 is SGHDN and CDR2 is FVKESK. The CDR3 region is CASSQGANYGYTF. CDR3 nucleotides: TGTGCCAGCAGCCAAGGTGCCAACTATGGCTACACCTTC.